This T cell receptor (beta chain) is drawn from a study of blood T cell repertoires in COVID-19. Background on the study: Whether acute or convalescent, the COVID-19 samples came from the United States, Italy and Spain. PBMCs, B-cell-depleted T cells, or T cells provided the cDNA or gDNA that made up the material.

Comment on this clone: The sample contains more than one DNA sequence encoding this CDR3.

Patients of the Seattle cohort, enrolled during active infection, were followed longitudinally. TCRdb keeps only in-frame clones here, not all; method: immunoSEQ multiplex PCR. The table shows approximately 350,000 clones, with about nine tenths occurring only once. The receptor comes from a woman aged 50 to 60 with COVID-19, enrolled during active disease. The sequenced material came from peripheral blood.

The DNA of the CDR3 is TGCAGCGTTGCGGGACAGGGAAACTATGGCTACACCTTC. Translation gives CSVAGQGNYGYTF. The chain combines TRBV29-1 with TRBJ1-2; 9 bases line up with TRBD1. The CDR3 covers 13 residues. Germline values: CDR1 SQVTM, CDR2 ANQGSEA. V gave up 4 bases and J gave up 2 bases; unmatched junction bases: 2.